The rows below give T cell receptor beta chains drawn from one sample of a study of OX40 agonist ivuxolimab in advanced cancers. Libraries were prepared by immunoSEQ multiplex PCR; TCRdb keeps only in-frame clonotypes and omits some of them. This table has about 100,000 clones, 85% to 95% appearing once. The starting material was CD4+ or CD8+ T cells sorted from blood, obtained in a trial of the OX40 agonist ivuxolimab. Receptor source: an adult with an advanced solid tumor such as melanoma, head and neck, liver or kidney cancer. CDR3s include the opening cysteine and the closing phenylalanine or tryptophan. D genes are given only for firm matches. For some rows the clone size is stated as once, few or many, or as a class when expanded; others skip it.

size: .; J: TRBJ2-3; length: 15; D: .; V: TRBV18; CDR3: CASSPRRSSTDTQYF; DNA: TGTGCCAGCTCACCACGCAGGAGCAGCACAGATACGCAGTATTTT
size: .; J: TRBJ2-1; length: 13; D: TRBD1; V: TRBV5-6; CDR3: CASSPRDRNEQFF; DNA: TGTGCCAGCAGCCCTCGGGACAGGAATGAGCAGTTCTTC
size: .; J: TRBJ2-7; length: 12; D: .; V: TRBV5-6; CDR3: CASSFSKDEQYF; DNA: TGTGCCAGCAGCTTCTCGAAGGACGAGCAGTACTTC
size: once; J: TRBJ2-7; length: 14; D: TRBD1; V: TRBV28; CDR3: CASCRDRMVYEQYF; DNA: TGTGCCAGCTGTAGGGACAGGATGGTTTACGAGCAGTACTTC
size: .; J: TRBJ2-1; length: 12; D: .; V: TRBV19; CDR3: CASSIDPDAGVF; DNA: TGTGCCAGTAGTATAGATCCTGACGCTGGGGTCTTC
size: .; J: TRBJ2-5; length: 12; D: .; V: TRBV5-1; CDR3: CASSHPQETQYF; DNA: TGCGCCAGCAGCCACCCACAAGAGACCCAGTACTTC
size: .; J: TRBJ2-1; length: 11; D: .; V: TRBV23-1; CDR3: CASSRCDEQFF; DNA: TGCGCCAGCTCTCGGTGCGATGAGCAGTTCTTC
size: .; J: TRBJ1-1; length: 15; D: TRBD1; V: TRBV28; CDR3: CASSSFRQGNTEAFF; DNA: TGTGCCAGCAGTTCTTTCCGACAGGGAAACACTGAAGCTTTCTTT
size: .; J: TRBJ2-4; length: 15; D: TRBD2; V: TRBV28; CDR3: CASDRGGAGKNIQYF; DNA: TGTGCCAGCGATCGGGGGGGAGCGGGTAAAAACATTCAGTACTTC
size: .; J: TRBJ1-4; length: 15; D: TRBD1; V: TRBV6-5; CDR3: CASSPGQGENEKLFF; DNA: TGTGCCAGCAGCCCGGGACAGGGGGAAAATGAAAAACTGTTTTTT
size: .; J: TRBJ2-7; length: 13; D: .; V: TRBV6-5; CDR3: CASSLRETYEQYF; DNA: TGTGCCAGCAGTTTACGGGAGACCTACGAGCAGTACTTC
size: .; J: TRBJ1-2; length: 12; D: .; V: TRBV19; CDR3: CASNDRSDGYTF; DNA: TGTGCCAGTAACGACAGGTCGGATGGCTACACCTTC
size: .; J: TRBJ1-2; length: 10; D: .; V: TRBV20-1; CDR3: CSARAGGYTF; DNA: TGCAGTGCTAGGGCCGGTGGCTACACCTTC
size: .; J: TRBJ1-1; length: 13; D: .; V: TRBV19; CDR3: CASSNSLRDAAFF; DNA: TGTGCCAGTAGCAACTCCTTACGGGACGCAGCTTTCTTT
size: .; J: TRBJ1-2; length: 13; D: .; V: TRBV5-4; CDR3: CASSSGILYGYTF; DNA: TGTGCCAGCAGCTCAGGGATTTTGTATGGCTACACCTTC
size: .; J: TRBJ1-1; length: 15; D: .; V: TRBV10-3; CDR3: CAISDRVLRGAEAFF; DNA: TGTGCCATCTCGGATAGGGTTCTCAGGGGCGCTGAAGCTTTCTTT
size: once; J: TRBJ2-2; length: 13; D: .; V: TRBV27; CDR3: CASLGQSTGELFF; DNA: TGTGCCAGCCTTGGACAGTCCACCGGGGAGCTGTTTTTT
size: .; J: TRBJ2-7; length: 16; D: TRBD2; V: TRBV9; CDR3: CASSVAGTSGRYEQYF; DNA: TGTGCCAGCAGCGTAGCAGGGACTAGCGGGAGGTACGAGCAGTACTTC
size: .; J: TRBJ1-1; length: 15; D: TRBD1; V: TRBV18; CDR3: CASSTGTGGGTEAFF; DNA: TGTGCCAGCTCAACCGGGACAGGGGGCGGCACTGAAGCTTTCTTT
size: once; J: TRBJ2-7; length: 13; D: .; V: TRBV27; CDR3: CASSFLPGPEQYF; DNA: TGTGCCAGCAGTTTTCTCCCGGGGCCCGAGCAGTACTTC
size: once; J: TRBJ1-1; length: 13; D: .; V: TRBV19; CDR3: CASSMERVSEAFF; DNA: TGTGCCAGTAGTATGGAGAGGGTCTCTGAAGCTTTCTTT
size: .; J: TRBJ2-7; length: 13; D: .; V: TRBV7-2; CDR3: CASSLAPVYEQYF; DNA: TGTGCCAGCAGCTTAGCCCCCGTCTACGAGCAGTACTTC
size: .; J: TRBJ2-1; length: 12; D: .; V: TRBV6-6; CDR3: CASGRRGNEQFF; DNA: TGTGCCAGCGGGCGCAGGGGCAATGAGCAGTTCTTC
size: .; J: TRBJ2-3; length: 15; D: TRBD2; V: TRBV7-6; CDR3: CASSFGLASTDTQYF; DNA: TGTGCCAGCAGCTTTGGACTAGCTAGTACAGATACGCAGTATTTT
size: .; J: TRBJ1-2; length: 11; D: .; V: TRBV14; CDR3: CASSRGYGYTF; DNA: TGTGCCAGCAGCCGGGGCTATGGCTACACCTTC
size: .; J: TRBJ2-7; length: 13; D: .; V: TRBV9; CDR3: CASSVRGDGEQYF; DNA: TGTGCCAGCAGCGTAAGGGGGGACGGGGAGCAGTACTTC
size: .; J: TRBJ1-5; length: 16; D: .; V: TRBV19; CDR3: CASSPHGGETNQPQHF; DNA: TGTGCCAGTAGTCCTCATGGCGGGGAAACCAATCAGCCCCAGCATTTT
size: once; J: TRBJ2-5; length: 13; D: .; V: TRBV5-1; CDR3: CASSPLEGETQYF; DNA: TGCGCCAGCAGCCCGCTGGAGGGCGAGACCCAGTACTTC
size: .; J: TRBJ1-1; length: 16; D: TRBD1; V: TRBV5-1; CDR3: CASSLDPGGGGTEAFF; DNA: TGCGCCAGCAGCTTGGATCCAGGGGGAGGCGGCACTGAAGCTTTCTTT
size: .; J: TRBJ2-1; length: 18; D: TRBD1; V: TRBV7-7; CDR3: CASSLAGQGAVAYNEQFF; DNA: TGTGCTAGCAGCTTAGCGGGACAGGGGGCCGTCGCCTACAATGAGCAGTTCTTC
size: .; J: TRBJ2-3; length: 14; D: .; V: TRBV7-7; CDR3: CASSLAVGHDTQYF; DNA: TGTGCTAGCAGCTTAGCGGTCGGCCATGATACGCAGTATTTT
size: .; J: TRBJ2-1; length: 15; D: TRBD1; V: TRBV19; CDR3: CASSLPGQAYNEQFF; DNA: TGTGCCAGTAGTCTTCCGGGACAGGCGTACAATGAGCAGTTCTTC
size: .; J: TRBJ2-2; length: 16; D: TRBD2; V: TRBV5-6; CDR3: CASSLVAGEITGELFF; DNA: TGTGCCAGCAGCTTGGTAGCGGGAGAGATAACCGGGGAGCTGTTTTTT
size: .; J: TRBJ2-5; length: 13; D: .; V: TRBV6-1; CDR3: CASSGVFQETQYF; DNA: TGTGCCAGCAGTGGGGTATTCCAAGAGACCCAGTACTTC
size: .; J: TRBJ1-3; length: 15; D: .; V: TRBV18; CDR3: CASSPPYDSGNTIYF; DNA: TGTGCCAGCTCACCACCGTACGACTCTGGAAACACCATATATTTT
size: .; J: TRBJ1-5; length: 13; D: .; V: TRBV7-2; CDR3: CASSFAGEQPQHF; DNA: TGTGCCAGCAGCTTCGCGGGGGAGCAGCCCCAGCATTTT
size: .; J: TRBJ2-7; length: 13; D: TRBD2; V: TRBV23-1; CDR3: CARSGTSFYEQYF; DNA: TGCGCCAGGTCCGGGACTAGCTTCTACGAGCAGTACTTC
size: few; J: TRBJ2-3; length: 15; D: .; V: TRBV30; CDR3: CAWRWRLGLRLTQYF; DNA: TGTGCCTGGAGATGGAGGTTGGGGTTGAGACTAACGCAGTATTTT
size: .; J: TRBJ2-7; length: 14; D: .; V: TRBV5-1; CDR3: CASTSGHLTYEQYF; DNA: TGCGCCAGCACCTCGGGACACCTGACCTACGAGCAGTACTTC
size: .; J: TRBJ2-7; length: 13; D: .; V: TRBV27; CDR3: CASSFGRSYEQYF; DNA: TGTGCCAGCAGTTTTGGCCGGTCCTACGAGCAGTACTTC
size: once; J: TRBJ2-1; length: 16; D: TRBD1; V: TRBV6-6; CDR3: CASSTSGTGDYNEQFF; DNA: TGTGCCAGCAGTACATCCGGGACAGGGGACTACAATGAGCAGTTCTTC
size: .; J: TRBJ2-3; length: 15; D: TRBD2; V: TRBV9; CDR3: CASSKLAGYTDTQYF; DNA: TGTGCCAGCAGCAAACTAGCGGGATACACAGATACGCAGTATTTT
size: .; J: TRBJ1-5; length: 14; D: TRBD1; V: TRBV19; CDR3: CASNGQAKSQPQHF; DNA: TGTGCCAGTAACGGACAGGCGAAGAGTCAGCCCCAGCATTTT
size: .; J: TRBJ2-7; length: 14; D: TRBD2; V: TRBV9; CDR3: CASSVGQRDYEQYF; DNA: TGTGCCAGCAGCGTAGGTCAGCGGGACTACGAGCAGTACTTC
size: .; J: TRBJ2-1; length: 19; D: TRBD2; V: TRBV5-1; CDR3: CASSPVLGTSGSSYNEQFF; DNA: TGCGCCAGCAGCCCCGTCCTGGGGACTAGCGGGAGCTCCTACAATGAGCAGTTCTTC
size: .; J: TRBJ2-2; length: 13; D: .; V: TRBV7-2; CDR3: CASSLQGTGELFF; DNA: TGTGCCAGCAGCCTCCAGGGGACCGGGGAGCTGTTTTTT